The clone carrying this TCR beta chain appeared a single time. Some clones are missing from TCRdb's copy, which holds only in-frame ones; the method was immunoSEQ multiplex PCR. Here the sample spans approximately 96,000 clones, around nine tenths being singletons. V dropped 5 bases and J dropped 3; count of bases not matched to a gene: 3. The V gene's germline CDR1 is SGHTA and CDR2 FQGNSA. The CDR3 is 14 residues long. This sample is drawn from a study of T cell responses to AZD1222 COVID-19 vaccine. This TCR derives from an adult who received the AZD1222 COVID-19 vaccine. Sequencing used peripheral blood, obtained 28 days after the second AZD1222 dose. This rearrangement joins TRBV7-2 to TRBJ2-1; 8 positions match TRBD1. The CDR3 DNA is TGTGCCAGCAGCACAGGGACAGGCTACAATGAGCAGTTCTTC. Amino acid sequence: CASSTGTGYNEQFF.